This T cell receptor beta chain was captured in a study of shared clonotypes between healthy human individuals. Study-level findings and limits: Estimated clonotype richness was generally higher in naive than memory subsets. Blood was the sole source, and tissue repertoires probably differ.

Naive CD8 cells comprised CD45RO-negative, CCR7-positively selected cells, excluding terminally differentiated effector memory CD45RA+ cells. Donors, without exception, were Caucasian adults residing in Nashville, Tennessee. Trimming took 0 bases from V and 7 from J; bases not matched to a gene: 7. The CDR3 sequence is 17 residues long. Germline V gene data show CDR1 as LGHNA and CDR2 as YSLEER. As for this clone: No antigen is known for it.

Genomic DNA from each subset was divided evenly over several immunoSEQ plates. Clones were sequenced by immunoSEQ multiplex PCR, and TCRdb holds only the in-frame ones, with some missing. The sample consists of about 2 million clones, about 94% of them appearing once. Material for sequencing was naive CD8+ T cells sorted from blood. The TCR sequence derives from a man between 18 and 35 years old in good health. The chain recombines TRBV4-3 with TRBJ2-2; 11 nucleotides match TRBD1. Here the CDR3 reads CASSQEEGQGVIGELFF. Here the CDR3 DNA reads TGCGCCAGCAGCCAAGAGGAGGGACAGGGGGTTATCGGGGAGCTGTTTTTT.